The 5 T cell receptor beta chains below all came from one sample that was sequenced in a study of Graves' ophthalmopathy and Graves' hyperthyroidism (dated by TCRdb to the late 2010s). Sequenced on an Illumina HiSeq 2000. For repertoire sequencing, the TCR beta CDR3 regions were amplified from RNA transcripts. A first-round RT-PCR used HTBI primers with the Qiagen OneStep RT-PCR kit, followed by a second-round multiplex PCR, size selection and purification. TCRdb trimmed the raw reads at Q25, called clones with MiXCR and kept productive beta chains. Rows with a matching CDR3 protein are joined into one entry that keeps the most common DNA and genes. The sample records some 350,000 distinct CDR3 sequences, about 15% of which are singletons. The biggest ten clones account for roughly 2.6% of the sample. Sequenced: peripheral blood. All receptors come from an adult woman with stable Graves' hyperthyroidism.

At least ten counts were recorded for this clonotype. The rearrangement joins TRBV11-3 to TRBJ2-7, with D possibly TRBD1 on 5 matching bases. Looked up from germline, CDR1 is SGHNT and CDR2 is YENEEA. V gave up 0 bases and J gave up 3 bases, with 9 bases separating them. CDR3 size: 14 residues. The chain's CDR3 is CASSLDPGRYEQYF. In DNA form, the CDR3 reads TGTGCCAGCAGCTTAGATCCAGGGCGCTACGAGCAGTACTTC.

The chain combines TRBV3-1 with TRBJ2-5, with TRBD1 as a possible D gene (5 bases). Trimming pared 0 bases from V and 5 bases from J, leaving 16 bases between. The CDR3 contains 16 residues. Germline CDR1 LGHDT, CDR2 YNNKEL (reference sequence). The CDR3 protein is CASSQDRDRSVETQYF. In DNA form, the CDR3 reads TGTGCCAGCAGCCAAGATCGAGACAGATCGGTGGAGACCCAGTACTTC.

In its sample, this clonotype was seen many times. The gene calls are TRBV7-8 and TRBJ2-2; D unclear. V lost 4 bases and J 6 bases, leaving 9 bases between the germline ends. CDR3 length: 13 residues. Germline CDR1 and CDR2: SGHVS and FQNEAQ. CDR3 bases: TGTGCCAGCAGCTGGGATTTGGCCGGGGAGCTGTTTTTT. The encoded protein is CASSWDLAGELFF.

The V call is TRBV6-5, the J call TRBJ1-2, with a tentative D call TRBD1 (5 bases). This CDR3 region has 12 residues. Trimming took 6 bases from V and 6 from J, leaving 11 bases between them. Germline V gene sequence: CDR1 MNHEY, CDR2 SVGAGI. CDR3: CASRLQGDGYTF. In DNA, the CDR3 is TGTGCCAGCAGATTACAAGGGGATGGCTACACCTTC.

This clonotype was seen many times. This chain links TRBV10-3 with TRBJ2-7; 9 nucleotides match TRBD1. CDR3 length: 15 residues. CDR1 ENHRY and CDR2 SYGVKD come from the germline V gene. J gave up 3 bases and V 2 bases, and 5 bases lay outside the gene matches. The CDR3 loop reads CAISETGQGIYEQYF. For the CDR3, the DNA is TGTGCCATCAGTGAGACGGGACAGGGAATCTACGAGCAGTACTTC.